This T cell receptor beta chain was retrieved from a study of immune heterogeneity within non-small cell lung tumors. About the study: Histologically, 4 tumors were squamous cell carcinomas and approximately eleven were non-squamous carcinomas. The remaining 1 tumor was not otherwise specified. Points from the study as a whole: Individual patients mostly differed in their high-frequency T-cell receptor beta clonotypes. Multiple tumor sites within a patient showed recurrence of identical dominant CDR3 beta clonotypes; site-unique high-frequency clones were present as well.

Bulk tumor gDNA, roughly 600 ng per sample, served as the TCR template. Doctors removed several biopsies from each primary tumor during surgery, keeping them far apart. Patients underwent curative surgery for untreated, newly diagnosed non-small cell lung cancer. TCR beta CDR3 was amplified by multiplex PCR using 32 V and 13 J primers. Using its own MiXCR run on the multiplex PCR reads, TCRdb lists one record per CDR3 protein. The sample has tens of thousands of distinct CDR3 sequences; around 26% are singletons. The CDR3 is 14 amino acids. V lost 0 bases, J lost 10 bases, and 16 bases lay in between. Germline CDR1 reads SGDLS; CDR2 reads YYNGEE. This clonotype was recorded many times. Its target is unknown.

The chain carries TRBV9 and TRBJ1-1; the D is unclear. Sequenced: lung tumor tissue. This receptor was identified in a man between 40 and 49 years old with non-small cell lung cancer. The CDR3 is CASSVDKYGESAFF. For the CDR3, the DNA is TGTGCCAGCAGCGTAGACAAGTACGGGGAGTCAGCTTTCTTT. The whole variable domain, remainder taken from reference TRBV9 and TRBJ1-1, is DSGVTQTPKHLITATGQRVTLRCSPRSGDLSVYWYQQSLDQGLQFLIQYYNGEERAKGNILERFSAQQFPDLHSELNLSSLELGDSALYFCASSVDKYGESAFFGQGTRLTVV.